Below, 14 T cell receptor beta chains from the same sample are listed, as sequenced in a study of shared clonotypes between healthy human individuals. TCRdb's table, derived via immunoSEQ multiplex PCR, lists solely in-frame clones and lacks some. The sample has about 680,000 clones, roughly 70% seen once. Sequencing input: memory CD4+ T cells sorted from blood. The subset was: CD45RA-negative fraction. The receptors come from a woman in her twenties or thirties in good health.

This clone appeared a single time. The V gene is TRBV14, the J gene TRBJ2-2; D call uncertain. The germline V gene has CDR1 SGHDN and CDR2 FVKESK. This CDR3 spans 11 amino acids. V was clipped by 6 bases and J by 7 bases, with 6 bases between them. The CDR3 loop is CASRKGGELFF. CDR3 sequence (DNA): TGTGCCAGCAGAAAGGGCGGGGAGCTGTTTTTT.

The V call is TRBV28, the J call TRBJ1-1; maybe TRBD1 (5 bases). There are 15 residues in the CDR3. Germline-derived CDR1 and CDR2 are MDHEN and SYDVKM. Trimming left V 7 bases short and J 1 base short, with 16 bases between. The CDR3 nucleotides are TGTGCCAGCAAGTTCAGGGAGAGGAGGAACACTGAAGCTTTCTTT. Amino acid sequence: CASKFRERRNTEAFF.

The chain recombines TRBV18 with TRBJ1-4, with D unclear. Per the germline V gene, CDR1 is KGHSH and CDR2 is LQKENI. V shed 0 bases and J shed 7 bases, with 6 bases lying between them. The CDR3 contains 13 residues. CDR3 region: CASSPPSPEKLFF. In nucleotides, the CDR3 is TGTGCCAGCTCACCACCGTCCCCTGAAAAACTGTTTTTT.

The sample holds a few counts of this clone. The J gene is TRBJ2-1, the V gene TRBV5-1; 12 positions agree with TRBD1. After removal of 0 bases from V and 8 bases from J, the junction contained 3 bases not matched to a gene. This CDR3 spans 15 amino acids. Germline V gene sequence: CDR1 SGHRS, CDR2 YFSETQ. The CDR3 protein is CASSLEGTGGDEQFF. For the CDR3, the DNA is TGCGCCAGCAGCTTGGAAGGGACAGGGGGCGATGAGCAGTTCTTC.

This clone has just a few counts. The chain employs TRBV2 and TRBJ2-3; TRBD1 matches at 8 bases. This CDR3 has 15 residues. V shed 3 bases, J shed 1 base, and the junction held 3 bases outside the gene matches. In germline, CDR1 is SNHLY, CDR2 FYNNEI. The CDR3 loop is CASSDRGRGTDTQYF. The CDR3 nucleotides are TGTGCCAGCAGTGACAGGGGGCGAGGCACAGATACGCAGTATTTT.

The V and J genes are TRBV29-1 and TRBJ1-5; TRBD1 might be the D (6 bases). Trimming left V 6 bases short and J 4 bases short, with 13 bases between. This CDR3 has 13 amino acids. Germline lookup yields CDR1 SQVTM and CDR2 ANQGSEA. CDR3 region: CSVRDTVNQPQHF. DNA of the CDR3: TGCAGCGTGAGGGACACCGTTAATCAGCCCCAGCATTTT.

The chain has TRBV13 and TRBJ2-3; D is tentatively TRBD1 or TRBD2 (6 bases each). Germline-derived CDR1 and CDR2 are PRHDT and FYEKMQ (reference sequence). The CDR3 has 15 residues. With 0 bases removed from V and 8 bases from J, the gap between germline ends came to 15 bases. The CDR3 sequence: CASSLGGGSMGTQYF. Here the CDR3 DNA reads TGTGCCAGCAGCTTAGGAGGGGGGAGCATGGGTACGCAGTATTTT. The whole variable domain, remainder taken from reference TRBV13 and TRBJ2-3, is AAGVIQSPRHLIKEKRETATLKCYPIPRHDTVYWYQQGPGQDPQFLISFYEKMQSDKGSIPDRFSAQQFSDYHSELNMSSLELGDSALYFCASSLGGGSMGTQYFGPGTRLTVL.

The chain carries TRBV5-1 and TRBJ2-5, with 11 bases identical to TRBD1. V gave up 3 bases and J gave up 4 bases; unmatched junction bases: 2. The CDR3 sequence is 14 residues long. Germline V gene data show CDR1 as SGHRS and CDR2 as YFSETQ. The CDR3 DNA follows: TGCGCCAGCAGCTCGGGACAGGGGGGAGAGACCCAGTACTTC. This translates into CASSSGQGGETQYF.

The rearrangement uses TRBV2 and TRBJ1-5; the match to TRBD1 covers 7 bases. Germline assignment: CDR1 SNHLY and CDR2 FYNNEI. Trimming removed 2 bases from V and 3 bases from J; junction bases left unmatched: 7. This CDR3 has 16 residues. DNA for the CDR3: TGTGCCAGCAGTGAAAATTGGACAGGTCCCAATCAGCCCCAGCATTTT. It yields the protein CASSENWTGPNQPQHF.

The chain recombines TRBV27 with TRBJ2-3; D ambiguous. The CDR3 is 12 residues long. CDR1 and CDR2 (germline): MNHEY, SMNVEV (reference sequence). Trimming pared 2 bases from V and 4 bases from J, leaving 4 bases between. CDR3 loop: CASSLTPDTQYF. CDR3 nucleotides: TGTGCCAGCAGTTTAACCCCAGATACGCAGTATTTT.

For the CDR3, the DNA is TGTGCCAGCAGTTACCCTAACGGGAGCCCCTCCGAGCAGTACTTC. This gives the protein CASSYPNGSPSEQYF. V is TRBV6-6 and J is TRBJ2-7; D possibly corresponds to TRBD2 (6 bases). The CDR3 length is 15 residues. V was shortened by 2 bases and J by 6 bases, with 17 bases between the two germline ends. From germline, CDR1 is MNHNY and CDR2 SVGAGI (reference sequence).

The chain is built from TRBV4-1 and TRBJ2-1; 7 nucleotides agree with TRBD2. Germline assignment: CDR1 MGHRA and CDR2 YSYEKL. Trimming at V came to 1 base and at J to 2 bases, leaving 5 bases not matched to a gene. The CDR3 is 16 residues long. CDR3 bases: TGCGCCAGCAGCCAAGGTCGCGGGAGAACCTACAATGAGCAGTTCTTC. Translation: CASSQGRGRTYNEQFF.

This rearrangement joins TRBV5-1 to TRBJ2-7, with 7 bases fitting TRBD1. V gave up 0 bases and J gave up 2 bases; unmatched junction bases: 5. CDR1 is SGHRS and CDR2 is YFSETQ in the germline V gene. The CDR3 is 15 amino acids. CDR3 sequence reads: CASSLAAGGPYEQYF. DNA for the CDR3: TGCGCCAGCAGCTTGGCGGCAGGGGGACCCTACGAGCAGTACTTC. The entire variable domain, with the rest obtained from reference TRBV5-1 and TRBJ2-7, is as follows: KAGVTQTPRYLIKTRGQQVTLSCSPISGHRSVSWYQQTPGQGLQFLFEYFSETQRNKGNFPGRFSGRQFSNSRSEMNVSTLELGDSALYLCASSLAAGGPYEQYFGPGTRLTVT.

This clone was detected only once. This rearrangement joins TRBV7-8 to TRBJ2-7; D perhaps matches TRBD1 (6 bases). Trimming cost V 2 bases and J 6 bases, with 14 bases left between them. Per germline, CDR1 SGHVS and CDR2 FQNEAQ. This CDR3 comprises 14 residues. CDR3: CASSLRLQGGEQYF. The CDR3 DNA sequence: TGTGCCAGCAGCTTACGACTCCAAGGGGGCGAGCAGTACTTC.